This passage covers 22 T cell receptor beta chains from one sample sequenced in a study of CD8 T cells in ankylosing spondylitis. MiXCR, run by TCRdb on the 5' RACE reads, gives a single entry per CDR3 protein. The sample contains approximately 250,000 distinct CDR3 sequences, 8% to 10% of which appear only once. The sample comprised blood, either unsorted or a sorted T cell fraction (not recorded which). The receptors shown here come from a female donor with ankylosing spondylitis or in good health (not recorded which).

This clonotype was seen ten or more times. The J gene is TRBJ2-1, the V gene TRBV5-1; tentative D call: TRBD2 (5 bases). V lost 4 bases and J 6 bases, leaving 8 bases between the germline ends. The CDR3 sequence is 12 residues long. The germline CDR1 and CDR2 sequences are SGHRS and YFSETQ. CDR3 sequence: CASSQLGNEQFF. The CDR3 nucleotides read TGCGCCAGCAGCCAACTAGGCAATGAGCAGTTCTTC. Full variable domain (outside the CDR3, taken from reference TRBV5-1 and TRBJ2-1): KAGVTQTPRYLIKTRGQQVTLSCSPISGHRSVSWYQQTPGQGLQFLFEYFSETQRNKGNFPGRFSGRQFSNSRSEMNVSTLELGDSALYLCASSQLGNEQFFGPGTRLTVL.

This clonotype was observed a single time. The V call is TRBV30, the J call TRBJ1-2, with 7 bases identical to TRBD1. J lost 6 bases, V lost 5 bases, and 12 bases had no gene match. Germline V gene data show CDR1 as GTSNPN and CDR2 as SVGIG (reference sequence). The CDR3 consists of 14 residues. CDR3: CAWGRQGRTHGYTF. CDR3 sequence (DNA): TGTGCCTGGGGAAGACAGGGAAGGACTCATGGCTACACCTTC.

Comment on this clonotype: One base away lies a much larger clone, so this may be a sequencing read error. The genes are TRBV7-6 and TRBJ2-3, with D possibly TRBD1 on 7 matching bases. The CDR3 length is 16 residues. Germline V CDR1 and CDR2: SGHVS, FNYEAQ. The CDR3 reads CVSSLVNRGGTDTQYF. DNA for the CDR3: TGTGTCAGCAGCTTAGTCAACAGGGGAGGAACAGATACGCAGTATTTT.

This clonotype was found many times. CDR3 coding DNA: TGTGCCAGCAGCCGCTTCCCGGGGGCCGGCACCGGGGAGCTGTTTTTT. Amino acids: CASSRFPGAGTGELFF. This chain links TRBV7-3 with TRBJ2-2; D may be TRBD1 or TRBD2 (6 bases each). The CDR3 covers 16 residues. Trimming shortened V by 5 bases and J by 4 bases, and 17 bases separated the two germline ends. CDR1 and CDR2 (germline): SGHTA, FQGTGA.

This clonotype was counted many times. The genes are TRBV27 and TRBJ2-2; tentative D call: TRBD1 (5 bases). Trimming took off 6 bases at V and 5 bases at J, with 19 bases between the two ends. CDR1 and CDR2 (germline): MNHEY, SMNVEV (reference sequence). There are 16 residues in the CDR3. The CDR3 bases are TGTGCCAGCAGCTTTCTGGGGCCTACCCAGACCGGGGAGCTGTTTTTT. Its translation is CASSFLGPTQTGELFF.

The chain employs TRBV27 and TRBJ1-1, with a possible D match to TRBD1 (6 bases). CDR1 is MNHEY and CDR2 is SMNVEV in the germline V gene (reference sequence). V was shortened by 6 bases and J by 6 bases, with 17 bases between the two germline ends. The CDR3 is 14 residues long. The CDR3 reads CASSPKTGIAEAFF. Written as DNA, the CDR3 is TGTGCCAGCAGCCCCAAGACAGGTATCGCTGAAGCTTTCTTT.

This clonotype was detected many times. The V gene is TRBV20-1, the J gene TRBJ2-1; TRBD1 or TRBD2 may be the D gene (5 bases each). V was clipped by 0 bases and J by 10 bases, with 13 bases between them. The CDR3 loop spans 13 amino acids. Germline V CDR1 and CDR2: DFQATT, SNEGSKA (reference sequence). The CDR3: CSARDGLAGEQFF. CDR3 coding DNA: TGCAGTGCTAGAGATGGGCTAGCAGGGGAGCAGTTCTTC.

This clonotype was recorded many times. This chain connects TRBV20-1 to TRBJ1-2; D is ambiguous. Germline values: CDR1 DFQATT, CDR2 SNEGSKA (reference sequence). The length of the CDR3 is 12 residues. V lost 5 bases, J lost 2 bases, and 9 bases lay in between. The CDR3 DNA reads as TGCAGTGCTCGTGACGGGAACTATGGCTACACCTTC. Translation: CSARDGNYGYTF.

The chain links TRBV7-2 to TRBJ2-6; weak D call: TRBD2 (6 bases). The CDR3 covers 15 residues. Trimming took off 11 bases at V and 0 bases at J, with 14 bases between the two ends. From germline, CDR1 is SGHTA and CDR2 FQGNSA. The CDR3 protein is CASSGPGSGANVLTF. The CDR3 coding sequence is TGTGCCTCCAGCGGGCCCGGCTCTGGGGCCAACGTCCTGACTTTC.

The CDR3 reads CANTRVSGYTF. CDR3 DNA sequence: TGTGCCAACACCCGCGTGAGTGGCTACACCTTC. The chain links TRBV7-2 to TRBJ1-2, with D unclear. The CDR3 extends over 11 amino acids. V lost 10 bases and J lost 7, with 13 bases in between. Germline lookup yields CDR1 SGHTA and CDR2 FQGNSA.

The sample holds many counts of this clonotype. In DNA, the CDR3 is TGTGCCAGCAGCGTAGCGCAGAACACTGAAGCTTTCTTT. This encodes CASSVAQNTEAFF. The chain carries TRBV9 and TRBJ1-1, with unresolved D. V lost 0 bases, J lost 1 base, and 4 bases lay in between. CDR1 and CDR2 (germline): SGDLS, YYNGEE. The CDR3 covers 13 residues.

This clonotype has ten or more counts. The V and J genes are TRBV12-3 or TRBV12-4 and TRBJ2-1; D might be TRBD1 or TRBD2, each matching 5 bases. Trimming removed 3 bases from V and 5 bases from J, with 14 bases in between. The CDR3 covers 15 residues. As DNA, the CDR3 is TGTGCCAGCAGTTTGTGGGGGAGTGCCGACAATGAGCAGTTCTTC. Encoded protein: CASSLWGSADNEQFF.

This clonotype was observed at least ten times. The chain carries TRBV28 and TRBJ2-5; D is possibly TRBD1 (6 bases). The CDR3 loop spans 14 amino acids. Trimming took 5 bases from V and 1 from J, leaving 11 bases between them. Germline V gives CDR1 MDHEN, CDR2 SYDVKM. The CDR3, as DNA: TGTGCCAGCAGTCCCGGGACACTCCAAGAGACCCAGTACTTC. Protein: CASSPGTLQETQYF.

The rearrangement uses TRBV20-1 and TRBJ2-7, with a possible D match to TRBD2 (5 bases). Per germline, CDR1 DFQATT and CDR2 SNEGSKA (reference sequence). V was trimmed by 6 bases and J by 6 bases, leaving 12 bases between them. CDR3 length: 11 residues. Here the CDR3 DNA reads TGCAGTGCGGAACTAGTACCCGAGCAGTACTTC. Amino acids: CSAELVPEQYF.

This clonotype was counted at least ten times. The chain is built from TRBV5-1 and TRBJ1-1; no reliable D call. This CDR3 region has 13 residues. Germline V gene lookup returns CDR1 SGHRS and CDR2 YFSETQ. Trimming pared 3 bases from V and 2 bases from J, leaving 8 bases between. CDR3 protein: CASSSGSNTEAFF. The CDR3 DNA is TGCGCCAGCAGCTCGGGGTCAAACACTGAAGCTTTCTTT.

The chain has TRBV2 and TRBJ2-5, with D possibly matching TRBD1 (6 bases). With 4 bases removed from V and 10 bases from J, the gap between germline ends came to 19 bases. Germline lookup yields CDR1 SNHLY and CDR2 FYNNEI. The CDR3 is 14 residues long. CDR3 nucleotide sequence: TGTGCCAGCAGTGGAAACAGGGAGAGCTCGGACCAGTACTTC. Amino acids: CASSGNRESSDQYF.

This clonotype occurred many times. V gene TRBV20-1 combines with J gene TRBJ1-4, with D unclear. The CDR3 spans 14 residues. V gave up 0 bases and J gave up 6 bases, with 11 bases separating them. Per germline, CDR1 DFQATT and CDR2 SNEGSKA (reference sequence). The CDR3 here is CSARDWASYEKLFF. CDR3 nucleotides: TGCAGTGCTAGAGATTGGGCTTCTTATGAAAAACTGTTTTTT.

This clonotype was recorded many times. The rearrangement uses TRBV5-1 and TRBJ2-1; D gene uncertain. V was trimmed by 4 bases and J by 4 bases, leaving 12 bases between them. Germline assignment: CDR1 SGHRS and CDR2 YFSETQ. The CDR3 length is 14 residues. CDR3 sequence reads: CASSPQTLYNEQFF. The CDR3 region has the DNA TGCGCCAGCAGCCCCCAGACACTGTACAATGAGCAGTTCTTC.

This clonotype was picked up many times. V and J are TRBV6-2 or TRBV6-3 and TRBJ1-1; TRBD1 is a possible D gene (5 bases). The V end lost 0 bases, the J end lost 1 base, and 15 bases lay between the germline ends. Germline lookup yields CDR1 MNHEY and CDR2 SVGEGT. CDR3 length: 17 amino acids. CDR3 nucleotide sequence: TGTGCCAGCAGTTACTCGCCGGGGTCTACAGGGAACACTGAAGCTTTCTTT. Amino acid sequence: CASSYSPGSTGNTEAFF.

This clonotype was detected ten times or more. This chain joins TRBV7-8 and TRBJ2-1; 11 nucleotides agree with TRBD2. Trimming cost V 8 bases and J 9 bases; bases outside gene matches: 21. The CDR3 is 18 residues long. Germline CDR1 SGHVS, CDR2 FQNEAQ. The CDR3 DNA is TGTGCCAGCGGGCGCCCCCGGGCAATAGCGGGAGGGCCGGCTGAGCAGTTCTTC. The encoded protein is CASGRPRAIAGGPAEQFF.

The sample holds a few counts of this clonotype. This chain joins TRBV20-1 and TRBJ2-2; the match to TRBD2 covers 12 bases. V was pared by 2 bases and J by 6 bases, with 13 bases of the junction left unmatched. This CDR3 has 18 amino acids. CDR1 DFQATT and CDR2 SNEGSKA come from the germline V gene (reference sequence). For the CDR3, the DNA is TGCAGTGCTAGACTAGCGGGAGGGCCGAGCCCTCCCCCCGGGGAGCTGTTTTTT. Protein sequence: CSARLAGGPSPPPGELFF.

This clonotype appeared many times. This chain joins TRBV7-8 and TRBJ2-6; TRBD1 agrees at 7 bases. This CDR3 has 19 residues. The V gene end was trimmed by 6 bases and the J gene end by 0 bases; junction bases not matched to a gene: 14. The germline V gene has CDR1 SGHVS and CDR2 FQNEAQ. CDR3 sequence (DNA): TGTGCCAGCAGTCCCATTGTCAGGGGGACCTTCTCTGGGGCCAACGTCCTGACTTTC. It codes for CASSPIVRGTFSGANVLTF.